This TCR beta chain was sequenced during a study of radiotherapy plus CTLA-4 blockade in lung cancer. Study-level results: Expansion in blood of tumor-derived TCR clones was seen after radiotherapy plus ipilimumab. Alongside interferon-beta, early blood T cell clone dynamics were reportedly the best predictor of response.

The protocol was immunoSEQ multiplex PCR, while the TCRdb copy is restricted to in-frame clones and leaves out a portion. The sample holds 40,000 or so clones; 63% are singletons and the top ten take about a fifth. Concerning this clone itself: Its antigen is as yet unknown.

CTLA-4 blockade with ipilimumab, together with focal radiation, was given to patients with chemo-refractory metastatic non-small-cell lung cancer. CDR3 length: 14 amino acids. V lost 3 bases to trimming and J lost 8 bases; unmatched junction nucleotides: 9. The germline CDR1 and CDR2 sequences are MNHEY and SVGAGI. The receptor comes from a human donor with non-small cell lung cancer who had a partial response to radiotherapy plus ipilimumab. The rearrangement links TRBV6-5 to TRBJ1-2; 7 nucleotides line up with TRBD1. Sequenced here: peripheral blood, sampled from a patient treated with radiotherapy plus ipilimumab. As DNA, the CDR3 is TGTGCCAGCAGTTATTCAACAGGGGCGGGGGGCTACACCTTC. As protein: CASSYSTGAGGYTF.